One and the same sample provided the 20 T cell receptor beta chains below, sequenced in a study of blood T cell repertoires in COVID-19. Measured with immunoSEQ multiplex PCR; TCRdb has only the in-frame clones, and not every one. In the table there are roughly 250,000 clones, around 88% of which are singletons. Sequences were obtained from PBMCs or T cells enriched from blood (not recorded which). These receptors all stem from a woman in her thirties or forties with acute COVID-19.

The chain couples TRBV5-4 to TRBJ1-2; 7 bases map to TRBD1. CDR1 and CDR2 (germline): SGHNT, YYREEE (reference sequence). Trimming cost V 3 bases and J 5 bases; bases outside gene matches: 10. This CDR3 comprises 15 residues. This CDR3 is CASSSKTGLFYGYTF. CDR3 coding DNA: TGTGCCAGCAGCTCCAAGACAGGGCTTTTTTATGGCTACACCTTC.

The chain combines TRBV5-4 with TRBJ1-1; D gene unclear. The V end lost 3 bases, the J end lost 5 bases, and 14 bases lay between the germline ends. The germline V gene has CDR1 SGHNT and CDR2 YYREEE (reference sequence). CDR3 length: 14 amino acids. The CDR3 nucleotides read TGTGCCAGCAGCTCCGCGGGCTTCGGTACTGAAGCTTTCTTT. Translating gives CASSSAGFGTEAFF.

V gene TRBV9 combines with J gene TRBJ2-2; TRBD2 aligns across 7 bases. The junction had 5 bases not matched to a gene; V was cut back by 1 base and J by 5 bases. Germline CDR1 reads SGDLS; CDR2 reads YYNGEE. The CDR3 length is 15 residues. This CDR3 reads CASSVRGRETGELFF. The CDR3 DNA reads TGTGCCAGCAGCGTACGCGGGAGAGAGACCGGGGAGCTGTTTTTT.

CDR3 residues: CASSSLNQPQHF. CDR3 in DNA: TGTGCCAGCAGCTCCCTTAATCAGCCCCAGCATTTT. The gene calls are TRBV7-9 and TRBJ1-5; D remains ambiguous. Trimming shortened V by 4 bases and J by 4 bases, and 5 bases separated the two germline ends. The CDR3 totals 12 residues. In germline, CDR1 is SEHNR, CDR2 FQNEAQ (reference sequence).

V and J are TRBV12-5 and TRBJ2-3; TRBD2 aligns across 7 bases. V shed 3 bases and J 2 bases; nucleotides not matched to a gene: 2. CDR1 is LGHNT, CDR2 FRNRAP, per germline. The CDR3 runs to 14 residues. The chain's CDR3 is CASGFGGVTDTQYF. DNA of the CDR3: TGTGCTAGTGGTTTTGGGGGGGTCACAGATACGCAGTATTTT.

The gene calls are TRBV10-1 and TRBJ2-1, with 8 bases aligning to TRBD2. The CDR3 spans 15 residues. V shed 2 bases and J 7 bases; nucleotides not matched to a gene: 7. CDR1 and CDR2 (germline): WNHNN, SYGVQD (reference sequence). This CDR3 is CASSEGAGALNEQFF. CDR3 DNA: TGCGCCAGCAGTGAGGGAGCGGGAGCGCTGAATGAGCAGTTCTTC.

The chain joins TRBV24-1 to TRBJ2-5; TRBD1 aligns across 8 bases. J was trimmed by 7 bases and V by 5 bases; bases with no gene match: 11. The CDR3 covers 15 residues. Germline V gives CDR1 KGHDR, CDR2 SFDVKD. The CDR3, as DNA: TGTGCCACCAGTGCTGGGACAGGCAGGGTTGCGACCCAGTACTTC. It encodes CATSAGTGRVATQYF.

V and J are TRBV11-2 and TRBJ2-7, with 9 positions matching TRBD1. Germline values: CDR1 SGHAT, CDR2 FQNNGV. The CDR3 has 14 residues. V was pared by 4 bases and J by 4 bases, with 5 bases of the junction left unmatched. The CDR3 protein is CASSWGTGRYEQYV. The DNA of the CDR3 is TGTGCCAGCAGCTGGGGGACAGGGCGGTACGAGCAGTACGTC.

This clone has just a few counts. This chain uses TRBV27 with TRBJ1-6, with 9 bases that match TRBD1. CDR3 length equals 14 residues. V was pared by 4 bases and J by 5 bases, with 0 bases of the junction left unmatched. From germline, CDR1 is MNHEY and CDR2 SMNVEV (reference sequence). CDR3 sequence reads: CASSWTGDNSPLHF. The CDR3 coding sequence is TGTGCCAGCAGTTGGACAGGGGATAATTCACCCCTCCACTTT.

The chain has TRBV29-1 and TRBJ2-1; 10 bases fit TRBD1. CDR3 length: 15 amino acids. CDR1 SQVTM and CDR2 ANQGSEA come from the germline V gene. V was clipped by 4 bases and J by 3 bases; unmatched bases: 6. CDR3 nucleotides: TGCAGCGTTGTCCCGGGACAGGGGTTCTACAATGAGCAGTTCTTC. Protein product: CSVVPGQGFYNEQFF.

This clone was seen a handful of times. V and J are TRBV4-3 and TRBJ1-3; no clear D gene. Trimming took 3 bases from V and 0 from J, leaving 12 bases between them. The CDR3 is 16 amino acids. Germline CDR1 reads LGHNA; CDR2 reads YSLEER. CDR3 in amino acids: CASSHRPRYSGNTIYF. The CDR3 region has the DNA TGCGCCAGCAGCCACCGCCCACGGTACTCTGGAAACACCATATATTTT.

The chain links TRBV7-8 to TRBJ2-1, with TRBD2 matching over 10 bases. Germline loops: CDR1 SGHVS, CDR2 FQNEAQ. The CDR3 sequence is 16 residues long. V shed 2 bases, J shed 7 bases, and the junction held 8 bases outside the gene matches. The CDR3 DNA reads TGTGCCAGCAGCTTATCTTTGAGCGGGAGGGGTAATGAGCAGTTCTTC. Its protein product is CASSLSLSGRGNEQFF.

The rearrangement joins TRBV27 to TRBJ1-2; 10 positions agree with TRBD1. The germline V gene encodes CDR1 MNHEY and CDR2 SMNVEV (reference sequence). After removal of 6 bases from V and 4 bases from J, the junction contained 2 bases not matched to a gene. The CDR3 covers 13 residues. The CDR3 nucleotides are TGTGCCAGCAGCTGGGACAGGGGCTATGGCTACACCTTC. It is translated as CASSWDRGYGYTF.

V usage is TRBV30 and J usage is TRBJ1-2; D perhaps matches TRBD1 (6 bases). CDR3 length equals 12 residues. The V end was cut by 0 bases, the J end by 9 bases, with 11 bases between. Per the germline V gene, CDR1 is GTSNPN and CDR2 is SVGIG (reference sequence). CDR3: CAWSVLDRRYTF. Here the CDR3 DNA reads TGTGCCTGGAGTGTACTAGACAGGCGCTACACCTTC.

The chain has TRBV28 and TRBJ2-2; 10 bases agree with TRBD1. The CDR3 is made up of 17 amino acids. V trimming: 5 bases; J trimming: 5 bases; junction bases outside the gene matches: 11. Germline V CDR1 and CDR2: MDHEN, SYDVKM. As DNA, the CDR3 is TGTGCCAGCAGTAGTCCCGGGACAGGGGCCCAGACCGGGGAGCTGTTTTTT. Translating gives CASSSPGTGAQTGELFF.

The chain carries TRBV5-1 and TRBJ2-1, with 8 bases aligning to TRBD1. This CDR3 spans 14 amino acids. From germline, CDR1 is SGHRS and CDR2 YFSETQ. With 4 bases clipped from V and 15 bases from J, the junction kept 15 bases outside the gene matches. The CDR3 is CASSSGQGLPARFF. CDR3 nucleotides: TGCGCCAGCAGCAGTGGACAGGGTCTGCCGGCTCGGTTCTTC.

The V call is TRBV5-3, the J call TRBJ2-2; D is undetermined. TRBV5-3 is marked as an open reading frame, function uncertain. The CDR3 spans 17 residues. V lost 7 bases and J lost 4, with 23 bases in between. The CDR3 DNA reads as TGTGCCAGAGCGTTGGCCCACGCTGGGTCGGGCACCGGGGAGCTGTTTTTT. Amino acids: CARALAHAGSGTGELFF.

The chain couples TRBV7-2 to TRBJ2-3; 9 bases are shared with TRBD2. The ends lost 4 bases at V and 2 bases at J; junction bases unmatched: 13. The CDR3 has 18 amino acids. Germline loops: CDR1 SGHTA, CDR2 FQGNSA. The CDR3 is CASSSLIRLAENTDTQYF. CDR3 in DNA: TGTGCCAGCAGCTCACTTATAAGACTAGCGGAGAACACAGATACGCAGTATTTT.

Only a few counts were recorded for this clone. The chain is built from TRBV14 and TRBJ1-3; D gene uncertain. V lost 5 bases and J lost 0, with 8 bases in between. The CDR3 runs to 14 residues. The germline CDR1 and CDR2 sequences are SGHDN and FVKESK. The CDR3 reads CASSSYGSGNTIYF. The CDR3, as DNA: TGTGCCAGCAGCTCTTACGGCTCTGGAAACACCATATATTTT.

The V and J genes are TRBV28 and TRBJ2-3, with TRBD2 as a possible D gene (5 bases). There are 14 residues in the CDR3. Germline loops: CDR1 MDHEN, CDR2 SYDVKM. Deletions cut 5 bases from V and 3 bases from J, with 12 bases between. CDR3 in amino acids: CASSPGLETDTQYF. In DNA form, the CDR3 reads TGTGCCAGCAGTCCTGGACTGGAAACAGATACGCAGTATTTT.